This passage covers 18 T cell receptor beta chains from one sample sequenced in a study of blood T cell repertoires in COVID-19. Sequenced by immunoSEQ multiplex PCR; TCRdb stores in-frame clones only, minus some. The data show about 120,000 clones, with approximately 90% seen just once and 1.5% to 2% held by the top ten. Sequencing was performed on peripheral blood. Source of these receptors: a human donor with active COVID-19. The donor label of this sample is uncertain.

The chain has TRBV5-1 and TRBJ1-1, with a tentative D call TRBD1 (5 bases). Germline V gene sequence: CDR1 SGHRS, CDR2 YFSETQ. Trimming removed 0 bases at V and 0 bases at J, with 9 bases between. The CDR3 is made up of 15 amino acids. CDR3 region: CASSLVPGVNTEAFF. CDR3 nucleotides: TGCGCCAGCAGCTTGGTTCCGGGGGTGAACACTGAAGCTTTCTTT.

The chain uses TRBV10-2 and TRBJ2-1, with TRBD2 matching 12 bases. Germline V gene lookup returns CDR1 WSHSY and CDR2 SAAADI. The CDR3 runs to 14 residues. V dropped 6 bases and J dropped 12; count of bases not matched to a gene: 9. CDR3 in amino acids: CASRASGGELGQFF. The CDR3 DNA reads TGCGCCAGCAGAGCTAGCGGGGGGGAACTGGGGCAGTTCTTC.

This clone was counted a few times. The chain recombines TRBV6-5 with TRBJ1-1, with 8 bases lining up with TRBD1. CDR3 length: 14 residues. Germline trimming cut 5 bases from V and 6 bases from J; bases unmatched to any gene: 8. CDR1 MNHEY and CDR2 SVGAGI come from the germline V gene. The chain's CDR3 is CASSPIRGQAEAFF. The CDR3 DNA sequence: TGTGCCAGCAGTCCTATCAGGGGGCAAGCTGAAGCTTTCTTT.

CDR3 sequence: CASSSTRLNTEAFF. CDR3 coding DNA: TGCGCCAGCAGCTCCACGCGGCTTAACACTGAAGCTTTCTTT. This chain links TRBV5-1 with TRBJ1-1; D is unresolved. This CDR3 spans 14 amino acids. V was cut by 3 bases and J by 2 bases, with 11 bases left in between. The V gene's germline CDR1 is SGHRS and CDR2 YFSETQ. Drawing the rest from reference TRBV5-1 and TRBJ1-1, the complete variable domain is KAGVTQTPRYLIKTRGQQVTLSCSPISGHRSVSWYQQTPGQGLQFLFEYFSETQRNKGNFPGRFSGRQFSNSRSEMNVSTLELGDSALYLCASSSTRLNTEAFFGQGTRLTVV.

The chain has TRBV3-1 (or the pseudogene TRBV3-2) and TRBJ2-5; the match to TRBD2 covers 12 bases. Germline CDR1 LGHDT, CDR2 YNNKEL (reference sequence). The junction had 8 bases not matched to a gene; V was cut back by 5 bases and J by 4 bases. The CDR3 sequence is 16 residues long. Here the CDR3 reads CASSELAGGRGETQYF. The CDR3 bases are TGTGCCAGCAGCGAACTAGCGGGGGGTCGGGGAGAGACCCAGTACTTC.

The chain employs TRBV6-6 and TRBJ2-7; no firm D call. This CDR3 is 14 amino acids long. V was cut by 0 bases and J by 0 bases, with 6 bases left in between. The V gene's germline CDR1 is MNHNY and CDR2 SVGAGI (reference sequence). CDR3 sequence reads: CASSYSGNSYEQYF. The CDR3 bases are TGTGCCAGCAGTTACTCGGGCAACTCCTACGAGCAGTACTTC.

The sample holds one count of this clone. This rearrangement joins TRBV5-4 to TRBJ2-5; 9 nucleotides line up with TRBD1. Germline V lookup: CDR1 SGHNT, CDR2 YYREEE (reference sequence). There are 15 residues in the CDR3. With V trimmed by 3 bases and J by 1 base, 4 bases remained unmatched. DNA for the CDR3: TGTGCCAGCAGCTCGACAGGGGGGGGCCAAGAGACCCAGTACTTC. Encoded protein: CASSSTGGGQETQYF.

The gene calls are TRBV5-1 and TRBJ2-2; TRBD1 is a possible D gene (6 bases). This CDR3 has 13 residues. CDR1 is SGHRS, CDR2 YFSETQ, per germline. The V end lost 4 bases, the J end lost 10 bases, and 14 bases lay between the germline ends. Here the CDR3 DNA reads TGCGCCAGCAGCAATGGACAGTCGGAGGAGCTGTTTTTT. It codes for CASSNGQSEELFF.

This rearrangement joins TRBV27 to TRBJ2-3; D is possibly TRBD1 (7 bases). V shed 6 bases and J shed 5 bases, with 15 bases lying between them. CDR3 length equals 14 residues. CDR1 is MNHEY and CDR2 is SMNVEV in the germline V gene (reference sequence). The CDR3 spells CASSRRQGGDTQYF. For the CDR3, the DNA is TGTGCCAGCAGCCGCCGACAGGGAGGAGATACGCAGTATTTT.

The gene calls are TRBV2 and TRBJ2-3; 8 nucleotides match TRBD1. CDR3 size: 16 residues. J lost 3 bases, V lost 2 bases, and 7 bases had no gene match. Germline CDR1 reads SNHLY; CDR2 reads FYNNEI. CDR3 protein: CASSEIPGQVTDTQYF. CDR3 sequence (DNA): TGTGCCAGCAGTGAAATACCGGGACAGGTAACAGATACGCAGTATTTT.

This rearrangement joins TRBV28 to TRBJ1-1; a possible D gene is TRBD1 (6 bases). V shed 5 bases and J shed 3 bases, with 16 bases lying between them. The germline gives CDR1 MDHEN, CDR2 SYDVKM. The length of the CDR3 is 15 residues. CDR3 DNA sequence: TGTGCCAGCAGTCAAAACAGGGCGCTGGACACTGAAGCTTTCTTT. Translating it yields CASSQNRALDTEAFF.

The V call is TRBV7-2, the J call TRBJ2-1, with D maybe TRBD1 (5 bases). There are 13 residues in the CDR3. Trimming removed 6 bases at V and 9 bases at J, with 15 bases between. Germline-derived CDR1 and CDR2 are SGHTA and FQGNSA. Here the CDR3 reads CASRGQGWSEQFF. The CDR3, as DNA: TGTGCCAGCAGGGGGCAGGGTTGGAGTGAGCAGTTCTTC.

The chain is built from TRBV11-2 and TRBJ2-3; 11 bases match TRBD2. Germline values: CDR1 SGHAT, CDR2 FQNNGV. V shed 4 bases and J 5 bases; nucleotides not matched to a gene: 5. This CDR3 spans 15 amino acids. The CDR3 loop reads CASSSLAGGLDTQYF. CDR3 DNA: TGTGCCAGCAGCTCTTTAGCGGGGGGGTTAGATACGCAGTATTTT.

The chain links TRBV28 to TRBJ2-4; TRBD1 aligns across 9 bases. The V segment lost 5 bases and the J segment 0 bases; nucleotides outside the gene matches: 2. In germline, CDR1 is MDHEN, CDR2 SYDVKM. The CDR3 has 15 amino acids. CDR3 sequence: CASSGTGLAKNIQYF. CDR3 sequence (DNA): TGTGCCAGCAGTGGGACAGGGCTAGCCAAAAACATTCAGTACTTC.

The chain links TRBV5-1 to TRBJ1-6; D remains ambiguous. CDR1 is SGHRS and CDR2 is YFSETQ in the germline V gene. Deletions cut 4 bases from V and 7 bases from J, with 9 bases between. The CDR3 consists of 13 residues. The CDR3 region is CASSTNENSPLHF. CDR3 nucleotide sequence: TGCGCCAGCAGCACCAATGAGAATTCACCCCTCCACTTT.

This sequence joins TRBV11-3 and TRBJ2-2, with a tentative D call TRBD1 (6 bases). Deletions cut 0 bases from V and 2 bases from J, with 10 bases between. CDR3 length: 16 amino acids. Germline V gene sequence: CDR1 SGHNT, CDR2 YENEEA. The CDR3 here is CASSLEGAVNTGELFF. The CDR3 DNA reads TGTGCCAGCAGCTTAGAGGGGGCGGTTAACACCGGGGAGCTGTTTTTT.

The CDR3 region is CASRVRDTQALHF. The CDR3 DNA sequence: TGTGCCAGCAGAGTCCGGGACACCCAGGCCCTCCACTTT. The genes are TRBV6-5 and TRBJ1-6, with D possibly matching TRBD1 (6 bases). Trimming took 6 bases from V and 14 from J, leaving 17 bases between them. CDR1 is MNHEY, CDR2 SVGAGI, per germline. The CDR3 runs to 13 residues.

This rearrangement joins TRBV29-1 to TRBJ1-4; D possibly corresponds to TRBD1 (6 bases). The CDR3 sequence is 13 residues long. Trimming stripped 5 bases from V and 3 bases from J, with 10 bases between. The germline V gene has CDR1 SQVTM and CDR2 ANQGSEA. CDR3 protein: CSVQQGANEKLFF. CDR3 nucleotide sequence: TGCAGCGTTCAACAGGGAGCTAATGAAAAACTGTTTTTT.